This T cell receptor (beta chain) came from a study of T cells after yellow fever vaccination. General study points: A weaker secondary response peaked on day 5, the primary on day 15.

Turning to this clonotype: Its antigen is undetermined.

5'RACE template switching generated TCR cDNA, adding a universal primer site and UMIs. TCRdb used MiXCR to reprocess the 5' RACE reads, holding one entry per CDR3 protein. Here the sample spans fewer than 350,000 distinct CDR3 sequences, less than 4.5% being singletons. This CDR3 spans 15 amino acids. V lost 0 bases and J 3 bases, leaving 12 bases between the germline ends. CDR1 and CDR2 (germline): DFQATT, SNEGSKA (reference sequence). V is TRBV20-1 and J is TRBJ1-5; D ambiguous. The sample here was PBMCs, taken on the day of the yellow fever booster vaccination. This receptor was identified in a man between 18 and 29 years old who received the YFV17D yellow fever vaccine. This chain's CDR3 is CSARDIVRDNQPQHF. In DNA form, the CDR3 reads TGCAGTGCTAGAGATATAGTCCGGGACAATCAGCCCCAGCATTTT.